This is a list of T cell receptor beta chains from one sample in a study of T cell repertoires in cytomegalovirus infection. Their target antigens are unknown. TCRdb independently ran MiXCR on the reads; one entry per CDR3 protein. The sample includes about 830,000 distinct CDR3 sequences, less than 35% seen only once; the top ten take roughly 12%. The specimen comprised cultured CD8+ T cells from PBMCs, sampled from culture after CMV antigen stimulation. These receptors originate from a human donor in good health (CMV status not recorded). Some clones in this sample may be carry-over from other donors' samples. Each CDR3 is given with its conserved first and last residue. A D gene is named only where the DNA matches it firmly. Expanded clones get a size class; other rows say once, few or many, or leave the size out.

D gene: TRBD2; V gene: TRBV7-8; clone size: few; J gene: TRBJ2-1; CDR3 DNA: TGTGCCAGCAGCGGCCCTCGGGCTCAGACTAGCCTCTTCACCAATGAGCAGTTCTTC; CDR3 protein: CASSGPRAQTSLFTNEQFF
D gene: .; V gene: TRBV15; clone size: .; J gene: TRBJ1-4; CDR3 DNA: TGTGCCACCAGCAGTGGTCGGGCAGGGAACGAAAAACTGTATTTT; CDR3 protein: CATSSGRAGNEKLYF
D gene: .; V gene: TRBV10-3; clone size: .; J gene: TRBJ2-3; CDR3 DNA: TGTGCCATCAGTGCAAGGGAACCATACACAGATACGCAGTATTTT; CDR3 protein: CAISAREPYTDTQYF
D gene: .; V gene: TRBV7-6; clone size: .; J gene: TRBJ2-2; CDR3 DNA: TGTGCCAGCAGCCGTACGGAGGGCACCGGGGAGCTGTTTTTT; CDR3 protein: CASSRTEGTGELFF
D gene: .; V gene: TRBV7-9; clone size: many; J gene: TRBJ2-7; CDR3 DNA: TGTGCCAGCAGCCCCCCCGGACTCCGCCAAGACGAGCAGTACTTC; CDR3 protein: CASSPPGLRQDEQYF
D gene: .; V gene: TRBV7-9; clone size: .; J gene: TRBJ2-3; CDR3 DNA: TGTGCCAGCCGGGGGGAGGGGGCTGGCACAGATACGCAGTATTTT; CDR3 protein: CASRGEGAGTDTQYF
D gene: .; V gene: TRBV14; clone size: once; J gene: TRBJ2-5; CDR3 DNA: TGTGCCAGCAGCCATGCTGACTACCCTCCCGCCCAGTACTTC; CDR3 protein: CASSHADYPPAQYF
D gene: .; V gene: TRBV20-1; clone size: .; J gene: TRBJ2-3; CDR3 DNA: TGCAGTGCTGGAGATTTGGGGGCCAGTCGCACAGATACGCAGTATTTT; CDR3 protein: CSAGDLGASRTDTQYF
D gene: .; V gene: TRBV7-6; clone size: few; J gene: TRBJ2-5; CDR3 DNA: TGTGCCAGCAGCTTAGTTGCGGACCGGGAGACCCAGTACTTC; CDR3 protein: CASSLVADRETQYF
D gene: .; V gene: TRBV6-2/TRBV6-3; clone size: few; J gene: TRBJ2-2; CDR3 DNA: TGTGCCAGCAGTTATTTGGCAGGGTACACCGGGGAGCTGTTTTTT; CDR3 protein: CASSYLAGYTGELFF
D gene: .; V gene: TRBV19; clone size: .; J gene: TRBJ1-1; CDR3 DNA: TGTGCCAGTAGTACCCTGTTATCCGCTGGAACTGAAGCTTTCTTT; CDR3 protein: CASSTLLSAGTEAFF
D gene: TRBD1; V gene: TRBV5-1; clone size: few; J gene: TRBJ2-3; CDR3 DNA: TGCGCCAGCAGCTTGGCCGGCAGGGGGCCCACAGATACGCAGTATTTT; CDR3 protein: CASSLAGRGPTDTQYF
D gene: TRBD2; V gene: TRBV28; clone size: .; J gene: TRBJ2-7; CDR3 DNA: TGTGCCAGCAGTTTTGGAGTTAGCGGGTCCTACGAGCAGTACTTC; CDR3 protein: CASSFGVSGSYEQYF
D gene: .; V gene: TRBV4-3; clone size: .; J gene: TRBJ1-2; CDR3 DNA: TGCGCCAGCAGCGGTTGGGGAGGGGAAGACTATGGCTACACCTTC; CDR3 protein: CASSGWGGEDYGYTF
D gene: .; V gene: TRBV12-3/TRBV12-4; clone size: many; J gene: TRBJ1-3; CDR3 DNA: TGTGCCAGCAGTCCGGTCTGGAGCTCTGGAAACACCATATATTTT; CDR3 protein: CASSPVWSSGNTIYF
D gene: TRBD1; V gene: TRBV7-9; clone size: many; J gene: TRBJ1-6; CDR3 DNA: TGTGCCAGCAGCCCCGGACAGGGTTATTCACCCCTCCACTTT; CDR3 protein: CASSPGQGYSPLHF
D gene: TRBD2; V gene: TRBV9; clone size: few; J gene: TRBJ2-5; CDR3 DNA: TGTGCCAGCAGCGTAGAATCCGGACTAGCGGGGAATTTAGAGACCCAGTACTTC; CDR3 protein: CASSVESGLAGNLETQYF
D gene: TRBD2; V gene: TRBV6-1; clone size: few; J gene: TRBJ2-3; CDR3 DNA: TGTGCCAGCAGTAAACCTAGCGGGGGGGCTACAGATACGCAGTATTTT; CDR3 protein: CASSKPSGGATDTQYF
D gene: .; V gene: TRBV24-1; clone size: .; J gene: TRBJ1-5; CDR3 DNA: TGTGCCACCAGTGATCTCGGAGGGGCAGATACGCAGCATTTT; CDR3 protein: CATSDLGGADTQHF
D gene: .; V gene: TRBV6-5; clone size: .; J gene: TRBJ2-5; CDR3 DNA: TGTGCCAGCAGTTACATGGGCGGGGCGTACCAAGAGACCCAGTACTTC; CDR3 protein: CASSYMGGAYQETQYF
D gene: .; V gene: TRBV2; clone size: once; J gene: TRBJ1-5; CDR3 DNA: TGTGCCAGCAGTGACTGGGGAACTTATCAGCCCCAGCATTTT; CDR3 protein: CASSDWGTYQPQHF
D gene: TRBD1; V gene: TRBV27; clone size: .; J gene: TRBJ1-5; CDR3 DNA: TGTGCCAGCAGACCGACAGGGGTGGCGGGTCAGCCCCAGCATTTT; CDR3 protein: CASRPTGVAGQPQHF
D gene: .; V gene: TRBV15; clone size: few; J gene: TRBJ1-5; CDR3 DNA: TGTGCCACCAGCAGCCCGTATCGCAATCAGCCCCAGCATTTT; CDR3 protein: CATSSPYRNQPQHF
D gene: .; V gene: TRBV2; clone size: once; J gene: TRBJ2-3; CDR3 DNA: TGTGCCAGTCTGACGGCGGGGTATCTCACAGATACGCAGTATTTT; CDR3 protein: CASLTAGYLTDTQYF
D gene: .; V gene: TRBV6-2/TRBV6-3; clone size: many; J gene: TRBJ2-1; CDR3 DNA: TGTGCCAGCAGTTACTCGAGTCCGAACTACAATGAGCAGTTCTTC; CDR3 protein: CASSYSSPNYNEQFF
D gene: .; V gene: TRBV20-1; clone size: .; J gene: TRBJ2-5; CDR3 DNA: TGCAGTGCCCCTAGGGGGGATCGTTACCAAGAGACCCAGTACTTC; CDR3 protein: CSAPRGDRYQETQYF
D gene: .; V gene: TRBV12-3/TRBV12-4; clone size: many; J gene: TRBJ2-1; CDR3 DNA: TGTGCCAGCAGTGCCGGGACACCGGCGGTCCATGAGCAGTTCTTC; CDR3 protein: CASSAGTPAVHEQFF
D gene: .; V gene: TRBV4-1; clone size: many; J gene: TRBJ1-1; CDR3 DNA: TGCGCCAGCAGCCCCAGCCGGGGAAACACTGAAGCTTTCTTT; CDR3 protein: CASSPSRGNTEAFF
D gene: .; V gene: TRBV7-8; clone size: many; J gene: TRBJ2-3; CDR3 DNA: TGTGCCAGCAGCGCGACGGGGGTTCCCCTCGATACGCAGTATTTT; CDR3 protein: CASSATGVPLDTQYF
D gene: TRBD2; V gene: TRBV5-5; clone size: .; J gene: TRBJ2-1; CDR3 DNA: TGTGCCAGCAGCTTGAGCGGGGCTCTAACACATGAGCAGTTCTTC; CDR3 protein: CASSLSGALTHEQFF
D gene: .; V gene: TRBV20-1; clone size: many; J gene: TRBJ1-5; CDR3 DNA: TGCAGTGCTAGAGATTACAGCCCTTTCTTCAATCAGCCCCAGCATTTT; CDR3 protein: CSARDYSPFFNQPQHF
D gene: .; V gene: TRBV6-6; clone size: .; J gene: TRBJ2-3; CDR3 DNA: TGTGCCAGCAGTTACTCTCGTACTAGCACAGATACGCAGTATTTT; CDR3 protein: CASSYSRTSTDTQYF
D gene: .; V gene: TRBV7-1; clone size: .; J gene: TRBJ2-7; CDR3 DNA: TGTGCCGGCAGCCACCGGGACTGGGCCTACGAGCAGTACTTC; CDR3 protein: CAGSHRDWAYEQYF
D gene: .; V gene: TRBV27; clone size: few; J gene: TRBJ2-6; CDR3 DNA: TGTGCCAGCCTCTCAACTAGACAGCACACCGACTCTGGGGCCAACGTCCTGACTTTC; CDR3 protein: CASLSTRQHTDSGANVLTF
D gene: .; V gene: TRBV2; clone size: .; J gene: TRBJ1-1; CDR3 DNA: TGTGCCAGCGGTAGCCCTGAAGCTTTCTTT; CDR3 protein: CASGSPEAFF
D gene: .; V gene: TRBV12-5; clone size: .; J gene: TRBJ1-6; CDR3 DNA: TGTGCTAGTGGTCCCTACCGCTCGGATAGGAATTCACCCCTCCACTTT; CDR3 protein: CASGPYRSDRNSPLHF
D gene: .; V gene: TRBV6-6; clone size: .; J gene: TRBJ1-1; CDR3 DNA: TGTGCCAGCACCGAAATGGAGGTCATCACTGAAGCTTTCTTT; CDR3 protein: CASTEMEVITEAFF
D gene: .; V gene: TRBV2; clone size: few; J gene: TRBJ1-2; CDR3 DNA: TGTGCCAGCAGTGGGAAGGGGCCCTATGGCTACACCTTC; CDR3 protein: CASSGKGPYGYTF
D gene: .; V gene: TRBV6-1; clone size: once; J gene: TRBJ1-2; CDR3 DNA: TGTGCCAGCAGCCACGAACGGGGGATGCGGGGCTACACCTTC; CDR3 protein: CASSHERGMRGYTF
D gene: TRBD1; V gene: TRBV25-1; clone size: .; J gene: TRBJ1-4; CDR3 DNA: TGTGCCAGCCTTGATTCACAGGGGGGGCGAAAACTGTTTTTT; CDR3 protein: CASLDSQGGRKLFF
D gene: TRBD1; V gene: TRBV7-9; clone size: few; J gene: TRBJ2-6; CDR3 DNA: TGTGCCAGCAGCCTCTCCTCGCTAACAGGGGGGTTTTCCTCTGGGGCCAACGTCCTGACTTTC; CDR3 protein: CASSLSSLTGGFSSGANVLTF
D gene: .; V gene: TRBV7-9; clone size: few; J gene: TRBJ2-3; CDR3 DNA: TGTGCCAGCAGCTTAGGAGGGGACTCGGTTCACACAGATACGCAGTATTTT; CDR3 protein: CASSLGGDSVHTDTQYF
D gene: TRBD2; V gene: TRBV7-6; clone size: .; J gene: TRBJ2-5; CDR3 DNA: TGTGCCAGCAGCACCCTTAGCGGGGGGGCTGGACAGACCCAGTACTTC; CDR3 protein: CASSTLSGGAGQTQYF
D gene: .; V gene: TRBV10-1; clone size: .; J gene: TRBJ2-5; CDR3 DNA: TGCGCCAGCAGTGTTGGACAGCAGGGAGGCGAGACCCAGTACTTC; CDR3 protein: CASSVGQQGGETQYF
D gene: .; V gene: TRBV7-9; clone size: few; J gene: TRBJ2-3; CDR3 DNA: TGTGCCAGCAGCTTAAATCCGGGACTTACTAGCACAGATACGCAGTATTTT; CDR3 protein: CASSLNPGLTSTDTQYF
D gene: .; V gene: TRBV18; clone size: .; J gene: TRBJ2-5; CDR3 DNA: TGTGCCAGCTCACCACCCCTCAGGGACTCATTATTTGTAGGGGAGACCCAGTACTTC; CDR3 protein: CASSPPLRDSLFVGETQYF
D gene: TRBD1; V gene: TRBV18; clone size: .; J gene: TRBJ2-4; CDR3 DNA: TGTGCCAGCTCACCACAGGGACAGTTGAAAAACATTCAGTACTTC; CDR3 protein: CASSPQGQLKNIQYF
D gene: .; V gene: TRBV27; clone size: .; J gene: TRBJ1-1; CDR3 DNA: TGTGCCAGCGTCCAGGGGCCCGAAGCTTTCTTT; CDR3 protein: CASVQGPEAFF
D gene: .; V gene: TRBV27; clone size: .; J gene: TRBJ1-2; CDR3 DNA: TGTGCCAGCAATACCCATCGGGGGGCGCCGGGGTTGCTTGGCTACACCTTC; CDR3 protein: CASNTHRGAPGLLGYTF
D gene: .; V gene: TRBV7-9; clone size: .; J gene: TRBJ2-1; CDR3 DNA: TGTGCCAGCAGCCTAATAAACAAACAGGGTATGAATGAGCAGTTCTTC; CDR3 protein: CASSLINKQGMNEQFF
D gene: .; V gene: TRBV6-8; clone size: .; J gene: TRBJ1-2; CDR3 DNA: TGTGCCAGCAGTTACTCCACGGGGTTTCGCTACACCTTC; CDR3 protein: CASSYSTGFRYTF
D gene: TRBD1; V gene: TRBV4-1; clone size: .; J gene: TRBJ2-1; CDR3 DNA: TGCGCCAGCAGCCAAGCCTATTGGGGACAGGGCATCGTTTACAATGAGCAGTTCTTC; CDR3 protein: CASSQAYWGQGIVYNEQFF
D gene: TRBD1; V gene: TRBV12-3/TRBV12-4; clone size: .; J gene: TRBJ2-2; CDR3 DNA: TGTGCCAGCGGATGGACAGGGTTCACCGGGGAGCTGTTTTTT; CDR3 protein: CASGWTGFTGELFF
D gene: .; V gene: TRBV10-3; clone size: .; J gene: TRBJ2-5; CDR3 DNA: TGTGCCATCGCGGCGACTGAGGAGGGGACCCAGTACTTC; CDR3 protein: CAIAATEEGTQYF
D gene: .; V gene: TRBV7-6; clone size: few; J gene: TRBJ1-2; CDR3 DNA: TGTGCCAGCAGCTTAGTGGACAGCCACCCGAGGGGGGTTTACACCTTC; CDR3 protein: CASSLVDSHPRGVYTF
D gene: .; V gene: TRBV5-1; clone size: .; J gene: TRBJ2-1; CDR3 DNA: TGCGCCAGCAGCTCCGGGCCCGACTCCTACAATGAGCAGTTCTTC; CDR3 protein: CASSSGPDSYNEQFF
D gene: TRBD1; V gene: TRBV6-2/TRBV6-3; clone size: many; J gene: TRBJ1-5; CDR3 DNA: TGTGCCGTCGCCGGGACAGGGATTCTTAGCAATCAGCCCCAGCATTTT; CDR3 protein: CAVAGTGILSNQPQHF
D gene: .; V gene: TRBV7-6; clone size: few; J gene: TRBJ1-5; CDR3 DNA: TGTGCCAGCAGCCCACCTACTACAAGCGGATACGGTCAGCCCCAGCATTTT; CDR3 protein: CASSPPTTSGYGQPQHF
D gene: TRBD2; V gene: TRBV10-3; clone size: few; J gene: TRBJ2-1; CDR3 DNA: TGTGCCATCAGTGACCAGCGGGGGCCCAATGAGCAGTTCTTC; CDR3 protein: CAISDQRGPNEQFF
D gene: TRBD1; V gene: TRBV7-9; clone size: few; J gene: TRBJ1-6; CDR3 DNA: TGTGCCAGCAGCCTAGGACAGGGGTACAATTCACCCCTCCACTTT; CDR3 protein: CASSLGQGYNSPLHF